This T cell receptor (beta chain) was obtained from a study of Ad26.COV2.S vaccination and SARS-CoV-2 variants. Comments on this clone: The antigen remains undetermined.

Per the germline V gene, CDR1 is SNHLY and CDR2 is FYNNEI. Trimming took 8 bases from V and 4 from J; bases not matched to a gene: 4. This CDR3 has 12 residues. Only in-frame clones appear in the TCRdb table, and some are missing; sequencing was by immunoSEQ multiplex PCR. The repertoire holds about 440,000 clones, with 90% as singletons. Findings of the study overall: It is possible that the TCR breadth and depth analyses underestimated the total T cell responses.

Indicated treatment: around 19 received Ad26.COV2.S at low or high dose, single or two shots; 5 received placebo; per-sample allocation not given. Vaccine and placebo recipients were sampled on day 63 after the first injection. This clonotype originated in a person between 18 and 65 years old who received the Ad26.COV2.S COVID-19 vaccine or a placebo. Sequencing was performed on peripheral blood, taken in a trial of Ad26.COV2.S vaccine versus placebo. The genes are TRBV2 and TRBJ1-2; the match to TRBD1 covers 7 bases. This chain's CDR3 is CASLGQVYGYTF. Written as DNA, the CDR3 is TGTGCCAGCCTCGGACAGGTCTATGGCTACACCTTC.